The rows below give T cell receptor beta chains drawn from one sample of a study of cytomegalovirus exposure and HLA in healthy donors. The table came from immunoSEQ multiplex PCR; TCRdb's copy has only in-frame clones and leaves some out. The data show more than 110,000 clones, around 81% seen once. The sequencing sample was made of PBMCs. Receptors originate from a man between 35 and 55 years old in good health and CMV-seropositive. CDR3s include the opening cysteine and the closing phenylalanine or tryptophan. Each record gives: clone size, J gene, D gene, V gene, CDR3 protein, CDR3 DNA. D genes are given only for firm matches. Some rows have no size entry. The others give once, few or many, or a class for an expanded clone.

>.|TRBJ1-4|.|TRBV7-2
CASSSSGAGEKLFF
TGTGCCAGCAGTTCCAGTGGGGCTGGGGAAAAACTGTTTTTT
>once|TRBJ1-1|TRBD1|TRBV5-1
CASSLSGTVNTEAFF
TGCGCCAGCAGCTTGTCCGGGACAGTCAACACTGAAGCTTTCTTT
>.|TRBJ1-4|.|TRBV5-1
CASSSVSTNEKLFF
TGCGCCAGCAGCTCAGTTTCAACTAATGAAAAACTGTTTTTT
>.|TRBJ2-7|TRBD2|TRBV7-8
CASSLKGLAGPSSYEQYF
TGTGCCAGCAGCTTAAAGGGACTAGCGGGGCCGAGCTCCTACGAGCAGTACTTC
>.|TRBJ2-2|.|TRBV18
CASSPSGPQGPNTGELFF
TGTGCCAGCTCACCTTCCGGACCACAGGGACCGAACACCGGGGAGCTGTTTTTT
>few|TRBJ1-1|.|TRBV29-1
CSVLGHANTEAFF
TGCAGCGTCCTAGGACACGCGAACACTGAAGCTTTCTTT
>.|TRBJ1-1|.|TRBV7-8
CASSLALNLGAKVNTEAFF
TGTGCCAGCAGCTTAGCGCTAAATCTGGGGGCTAAGGTGAACACTGAAGCTTTCTTT
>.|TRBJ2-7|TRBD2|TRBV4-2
CASSQQTSGGGGEQYF
TGTGCCAGCAGCCAACAAACTAGCGGGGGAGGTGGCGAGCAGTACTTC
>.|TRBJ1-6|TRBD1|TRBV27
CASRYGQGNSPLHF
TGTGCCAGCAGATATGGACAGGGTAATTCACCCCTCCACTTT
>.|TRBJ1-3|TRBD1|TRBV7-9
CASSQSTGGPGNTIYF
TGTGCCAGCAGCCAGTCTACAGGGGGGCCTGGAAACACCATATATTTT
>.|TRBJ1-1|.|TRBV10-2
CASSEKGGNTEAFF
TGCGCCAGCAGTGAGAAAGGAGGGAACACTGAAGCTTTCTTT
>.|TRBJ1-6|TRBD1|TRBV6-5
CASRQDRAYNSPLHF
TGTGCCAGCAGGCAAGACAGGGCCTATAATTCACCCCTCCACTTT
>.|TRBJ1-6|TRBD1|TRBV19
CASSITGGYSPLHF
TGTGCCAGTAGCATTACAGGGGGTTATTCACCCCTCCACTTT
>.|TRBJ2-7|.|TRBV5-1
CASSPSHSYEQYF
TGCGCCAGCAGCCCCTCGCATTCCTACGAGCAGTACTTC
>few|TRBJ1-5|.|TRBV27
CASSSVRLPPHQPQHF
TGTGCCAGCAGTTCCGTCCGACTACCCCCCCATCAGCCCCAGCATTTT
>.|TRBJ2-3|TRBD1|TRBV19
CASSGQGQGAFTQYF
TGTGCCAGTTCCGGGCAGGGACAGGGGGCTTTTACGCAGTATTTT
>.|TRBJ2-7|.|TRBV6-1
CASTPSVGSYEQYF
TGTGCCAGCACCCCTAGCGTAGGCTCCTACGAGCAGTACTTC
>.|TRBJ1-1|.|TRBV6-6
CASSRGQNTEAFF
TGTGCCAGCAGCAGGGGCCAGAACACTGAAGCTTTCTTT
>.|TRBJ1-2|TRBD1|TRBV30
CASMTGVPDGYTF
TGTGCCTCGATGACAGGGGTACCCGATGGCTACACCTTC
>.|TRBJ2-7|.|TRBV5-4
CASSKGVGSYEQYF
TGTGCCAGCAGTAAGGGAGTCGGTTCCTACGAGCAGTACTTC
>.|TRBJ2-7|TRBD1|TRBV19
CASSNRDRLSYEQYF
TGTGCCAGTAGTAACCGGGACAGATTATCCTACGAGCAGTACTTC
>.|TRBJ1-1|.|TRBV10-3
CAISEGGDMNTEAFF
TGTGCCATCAGTGAAGGGGGGGACATGAACACTGAAGCTTTCTTT
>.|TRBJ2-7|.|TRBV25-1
CASSEWGPQYF
TGTGCCAGCAGTGAATGGGGGCCTCAGTACTTC
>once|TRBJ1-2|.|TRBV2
CASTSGLGSPVNYGYTF
TGTGCCAGCACATCAGGTCTTGGGTCGCCGGTTAACTATGGCTACACCTTC
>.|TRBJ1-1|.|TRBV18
CASSPSSSRGSEAFF
TGTGCCAGCTCACCATCGTCTTCCAGGGGTTCTGAAGCTTTCTTT